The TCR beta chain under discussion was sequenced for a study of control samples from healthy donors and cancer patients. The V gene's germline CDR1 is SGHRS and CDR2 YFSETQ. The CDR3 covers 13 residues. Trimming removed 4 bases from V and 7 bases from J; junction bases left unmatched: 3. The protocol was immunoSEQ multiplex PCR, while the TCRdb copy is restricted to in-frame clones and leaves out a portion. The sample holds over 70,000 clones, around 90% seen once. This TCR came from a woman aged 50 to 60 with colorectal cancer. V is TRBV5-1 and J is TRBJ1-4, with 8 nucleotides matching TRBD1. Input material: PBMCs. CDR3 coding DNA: TGCGCCAGCAGCAGCGGACAGGGTGAAAAACTGTTTTTT. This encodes CASSSGQGEKLFF. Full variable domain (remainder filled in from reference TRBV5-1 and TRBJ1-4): KAGVTQTPRYLIKTRGQQVTLSCSPISGHRSVSWYQQTPGQGLQFLFEYFSETQRNKGNFPGRFSGRQFSNSRSEMNVSTLELGDSALYLCASSSGQGEKLFFGSGTQLSVL.